This T cell receptor (beta chain) was sequenced during a study of T cells in Graves' hyperthyroidism and ophthalmopathy. TCR beta CDR3 sequences were amplified from RNA transcripts. First-round RT-PCR of the TCR CDR3 relied on the HTBI primer set. TCRdb re-analysed the multiplex PCR reads in MiXCR, keeping a single row per CDR3 protein. The sample yields approximately 600,000 distinct CDR3 sequences, 12% to 15% seen once. Pregnant or lactating patients were excluded, as were those with uncontrolled infection or other autoimmune disease. Diagnoses rested on clinical symptoms, serum thyroxine and TRAb, thyroid ultrasound and orbital computed tomography. This clonotype was detected ten times or more. Its ends do not fully match the called genes, so a read error is possible. The CDR3 has 18 amino acids. Germline-derived CDR1 and CDR2 are SSHAT and FNYEAQ (reference sequence).

The V and J genes are TRBV7-7 and TRBJ1-1; 12 nucleotides agree with TRBD1. This receptor was identified in a woman under 30 with Graves' ophthalmopathy. Sequencing was done on a sample of blood. The CDR3 loop reads CASSRITGTGGVNTEAFF. As DNA, the CDR3 is TGTGCTAGCAGTCGCATTACCGGGACAGGGGGCGTGAACACTGAAGCTTTCTTT.